A single sample gave rise to the 11 T cell receptor beta chains below, sequenced in a study of blood T cells in healthy people across ages. A second PCR of 7 to 11 cycles used a sample-barcoded 5' primer and a J-beta primer mix. MiXCR, run by TCRdb on the 5' RACE reads, gives a single entry per CDR3 protein. The sample has over 600,000 distinct CDR3 sequences; roughly 21% are singletons. The sequenced sample was blood. Every receptor here comes from a man between 65 and 80 years old in good health.

This clonotype occurred a few times. The chain couples TRBV20-1 to TRBJ2-5, with TRBD2 identical over 7 bases. Germline V CDR1 and CDR2: DFQATT, SNEGSKA (reference sequence). V lost 5 bases, J lost 5 bases, and 11 bases stayed unmatched. CDR3 length: 14 residues. The CDR3 loop reads CSAQLAAGKETQYF. The CDR3 nucleotides read TGCAGTGCTCAGCTAGCGGCCGGGAAGGAGACCCAGTACTTC.

V and J are TRBV7-3 and TRBJ2-3; 7 nucleotides match TRBD1. CDR3 length: 17 amino acids. The ends lost 4 bases at V and 1 base at J; junction bases unmatched: 11. Per the germline V gene, CDR1 is SGHTA and CDR2 is FQGTGA. The CDR3 sequence is CASSSGTAKKRTDTQYF. The CDR3 DNA reads as TGTGCCAGCAGCTCCGGGACAGCCAAAAAACGCACAGATACGCAGTATTTT.

In this sample, this clonotype turned up a few times. The chain is built from TRBV7-9 and TRBJ2-5; D might be TRBD1 (6 bases). From germline, CDR1 is SEHNR and CDR2 FQNEAQ (reference sequence). V shed 4 bases and J shed 2 bases, with 14 bases lying between them. This CDR3 has 15 residues. The DNA for the CDR3 is TGTGCCAGCAGCTCCCCAGGACAGACTCAAGAGACCCAGTACTTC. Its protein is CASSSPGQTQETQYF.

The V gene is TRBV5-1, the J gene TRBJ1-1, with D tentatively TRBD1 (6 bases). The germline gives CDR1 SGHRS, CDR2 YFSETQ. The CDR3 totals 13 residues. Trimming removed 4 bases at V and 7 bases at J, with 14 bases between. DNA of the CDR3: TGCGCCAGCAGCCCGGGGGCAGGCTATGAAGCTTTCTTT. As protein: CASSPGAGYEAFF.

The chain recombines TRBV24-1 with TRBJ2-5; D is undetermined. From germline, CDR1 is KGHDR and CDR2 SFDVKD. V was cut by 3 bases and J by 0 bases, with 4 bases left in between. The CDR3 has 13 amino acids. The CDR3 DNA sequence: TGTGCCACCAGTGATATCCACCAAGAGACCCAGTACTTC. Protein sequence: CATSDIHQETQYF.

The chain couples TRBV6-5 to TRBJ1-4; tentatively, D is TRBD1 (5 bases). The germline gives CDR1 MNHEY, CDR2 SVGAGI. Trimming left V 4 bases short and J 5 bases short, with 11 bases between. There are 14 residues in the CDR3. The chain's CDR3 is CASSSGEPNEKLFF. The DNA of the CDR3 is TGTGCCAGCAGTTCGGGGGAACCAAATGAAAAACTGTTTTTT.

Comment on this clonotype: Mismatch with germline at one junction end may stem from a read error. The chain carries TRBV18 and TRBJ2-1; unclear D gene. Germline CDR1 KGHSH, CDR2 LQKENI. The CDR3 totals 13 residues. CDR3 loop: CASSPIGAPDKYF. The DNA for the CDR3 is TGTGCCAGCTCACCAATCGGAGCCCCAGATAAGTACTTC.

V and J are TRBV5-1 and TRBJ1-6; 8 nucleotides agree with TRBD1. There are 16 residues in the CDR3. V was clipped by 0 bases and J by 6 bases; unmatched bases: 5. Germline V gene data show CDR1 as SGHRS and CDR2 as YFSETQ. This chain's CDR3 is CASSLEQGGTNSPLHF. CDR3 bases: TGCGCCAGCAGCTTGGAACAGGGGGGGACTAATTCACCCCTCCACTTT.

The gene calls are TRBV24-1 and TRBJ2-5; 7 bases are shared with TRBD1. Germline CDR1 and CDR2: KGHDR and SFDVKD. V was pared by 4 bases and J by 5 bases, with 6 bases of the junction left unmatched. The CDR3 totals 14 residues. In DNA form, the CDR3 reads TGTGCCACCAGTGACGATGACAGGGCTGAGACCCAGTACTTC. As protein: CATSDDDRAETQYF.

The chain is built from TRBV4-1 and TRBJ2-7; D call uncertain. This CDR3 is 14 amino acids long. V gave up 1 base and J gave up 2 bases, with 9 bases separating them. Looked up from germline, CDR1 is MGHRA and CDR2 is YSYEKL. CDR3 loop: CASSQGGDPYEQYF. The CDR3 DNA follows: TGCGCCAGCAGCCAAGGCGGAGACCCCTACGAGCAGTACTTC.

This clonotype was seen only a few times. This sequence joins TRBV27 and TRBJ1-4; 9 nucleotides line up with TRBD1. Trimming cost V 5 bases and J 4 bases; bases outside gene matches: 8. Germline V gives CDR1 MNHEY, CDR2 SMNVEV (reference sequence). The CDR3 totals 16 residues. The DNA of the CDR3 is TGTGCCAGCAGTCCGGGACAGGGCATGAATAATGAAAAACTGTTTTTT. As protein: CASSPGQGMNNEKLFF.